This TCR beta chain was observed in a study of Ad26.COV2.S vaccination and SARS-CoV-2 variants. About this clone itself: The antigen is unknown.

Notes on the study in general: TCR breadth and depth analyses may have underestimated total T cell responses.

TCRdb's table, derived via immunoSEQ multiplex PCR, lists solely in-frame clones and lacks some. The sample lists over 250,000 clones, around 87% occurring once. Treatment of the sample: over 15 received Ad26.COV2.S at low or high dose, single or two shots; five or six received placebo; per-sample allocation not given. It was on day 63 after the first vaccine or placebo injection that samples were taken. In Boston, the donor was an adult between 18-55 years of age. It was Wuhan-strain SARS-CoV-2 spike that the Ad26 vaccine vector expressed. Source: peripheral blood, taken in a trial of Ad26.COV2.S vaccine versus placebo. The sequence derives from a person between 18 and 65 years old who received the Ad26.COV2.S COVID-19 vaccine or a placebo.

This CDR3 reads CASSLSGGSGYTF. Here the CDR3 DNA reads TGTGCCAGCAGCTTATCGGGGGGGTCCGGCTACACCTTC. V gene TRBV11-1 combines with J gene TRBJ1-2; D is perhaps TRBD1 (5 bases). Germline V gives CDR1 SGHAT, CDR2 FQDESV (reference sequence). Trimming stripped 2 bases from V and 8 bases from J, with 12 bases between. This CDR3 has 13 amino acids.